This is a list of T cell receptor beta chains from one sample in a study of blood T cell repertoires in COVID-19. Here immunoSEQ multiplex PCR was the method, and the copy in TCRdb shows in-frame clones only, minus some. The data contain roughly 120,000 clones, approximately 80% of them singletons. The sequenced sample consisted of peripheral blood. These receptor sequences come from a woman between 55 and 75 years old with acute or convalescent COVID-19. The CDR3 runs from the conserved cysteine through the conserved F or W. Fields, in order: CDR3 protein, CDR3 DNA, J gene, clone size, V gene, D gene. The D gene is left open where the match is weak. Part of the rows lack a size; the others show once, few, many or a class for expanded clones.

CDR3 protein: CASSSYQGHGELFF
CDR3 DNA: TGTGCCAGTAGTAGCTACCAGGGGCACGGGGAGCTGTTTTTT
J gene: TRBJ2-2
clone size: -
V gene: TRBV19
D gene: -

CDR3 protein: CASTENIEGLRGNEKLFF
CDR3 DNA: TGTGCCAGCACCGAAAATATCGAGGGATTACGTGGGAATGAAAAACTGTTTTTT
J gene: TRBJ1-4
clone size: once
V gene: TRBV27
D gene: -

CDR3 protein: CAISGAGQETQYF
CDR3 DNA: TGTGCCATCAGTGGGGCGGGGCAAGAGACCCAGTACTTC
J gene: TRBJ2-5
clone size: -
V gene: TRBV10-3
D gene: -

CDR3 protein: CASSIIYAGDGNTIYF
CDR3 DNA: TGTGCCAGTAGTATAATATATGCAGGGGATGGAAACACCATATATTTT
J gene: TRBJ1-3
clone size: -
V gene: TRBV19
D gene: -

CDR3 protein: CASSQGGAGEAFF
CDR3 DNA: TGCGCCAGCAGCCAAGGAGGTGCGGGGGAAGCTTTCTTT
J gene: TRBJ1-1
clone size: -
V gene: TRBV4-1
D gene: -

CDR3 protein: CASSEMAGTDSPLHF
CDR3 DNA: TGTGCCAGCAGTGAGATGGCAGGTACTGATTCACCCCTCCACTTT
J gene: TRBJ1-6
clone size: -
V gene: TRBV6-1
D gene: -

CDR3 protein: CASSSGQLYNEQFF
CDR3 DNA: TGCGCCAGCAGCTCGGGACAGCTCTACAATGAGCAGTTCTTC
J gene: TRBJ2-1
clone size: -
V gene: TRBV5-1
D gene: TRBD1

CDR3 protein: CASSRGTEETQYF
CDR3 DNA: TGCGCCAGCAGCAGGGGGACAGAAGAGACCCAGTACTTC
J gene: TRBJ2-5
clone size: -
V gene: TRBV5-1
D gene: TRBD1

CDR3 protein: CASSLDPVSGLEKLFF
CDR3 DNA: TGTGCCAGCAGCTTAGATCCGGTGTCAGGGCTTGAAAAACTGTTTTTT
J gene: TRBJ1-4
clone size: -
V gene: TRBV11-2
D gene: -

CDR3 protein: CASSLGTGTSPLHF
CDR3 DNA: TGTGCCAGCAGCTTAGGAACAGGGACATCACCCCTCCACTTT
J gene: TRBJ1-6
clone size: once
V gene: TRBV11-3
D gene: -

CDR3 protein: CAWRGGGQETQYF
CDR3 DNA: TGTGCCTGGAGGGGAGGGGGCCAAGAGACCCAGTACTTC
J gene: TRBJ2-5
clone size: -
V gene: TRBV30
D gene: -

CDR3 protein: CASSYPSVGKTEAFF
CDR3 DNA: TGTGCCAGCAGTTACCCCAGCGTCGGGAAGACTGAAGCTTTCTTT
J gene: TRBJ1-1
clone size: -
V gene: TRBV6-6
D gene: -

CDR3 protein: CASRSGRGGYTF
CDR3 DNA: TGTGCCAGTAGGTCCGGGAGGGGTGGCTACACCTTC
J gene: TRBJ1-2
clone size: -
V gene: TRBV12-3/TRBV12-4
D gene: -

CDR3 protein: CASICRTEAFF
CDR3 DNA: TGCGCCAGCATTTGCAGGACTGAAGCTTTCTTT
J gene: TRBJ1-1
clone size: -
V gene: TRBV23-1
D gene: -

CDR3 protein: CASSLWSGSGNTIYF
CDR3 DNA: TGTGCCAGCAGCTTGTGGTCAGGGTCTGGAAACACCATATATTTT
J gene: TRBJ1-3
clone size: -
V gene: TRBV7-2
D gene: -

CDR3 protein: CASSTSSGGATDTQYF
CDR3 DNA: TGTGCCAGCAGTACGTCTAGCGGGGGGGCCACAGATACGCAGTATTTT
J gene: TRBJ2-3
clone size: -
V gene: TRBV6-4
D gene: TRBD2

CDR3 protein: CASSSTGGYGYTF
CDR3 DNA: TGTGCCAGCAGCTCGACAGGGGGCTATGGCTACACCTTC
J gene: TRBJ1-2
clone size: -
V gene: TRBV5-8
D gene: TRBD1

CDR3 protein: CASRETGGVYGYTF
CDR3 DNA: TGTGCCAGCAGGGAAACAGGGGGCGTATATGGCTACACCTTC
J gene: TRBJ1-2
clone size: -
V gene: TRBV7-9
D gene: TRBD1

CDR3 protein: CASSLEDRGGNTIYF
CDR3 DNA: TGTGCCAGCAGCTTGGAGGACAGGGGTGGAAACACCATATATTTT
J gene: TRBJ1-3
clone size: -
V gene: TRBV7-2
D gene: TRBD1

CDR3 protein: CASSRGLAGGKKTQYF
CDR3 DNA: TGTGCCAGCAGCAGGGGACTAGCGGGGGGGAAAAAGACCCAGTACTTC
J gene: TRBJ2-5
clone size: -
V gene: TRBV5-4
D gene: TRBD2

CDR3 protein: CASSQYETGTGGEKLFF
CDR3 DNA: TGTGCCAGCAGCCAATACGAAACCGGGACAGGAGGTGAAAAACTGTTTTTT
J gene: TRBJ1-4
clone size: -
V gene: TRBV16
D gene: TRBD1

CDR3 protein: CASSRSRATGELFF
CDR3 DNA: TGTGCCAGCAGTCGATCCAGGGCAACCGGGGAGCTGTTTTTT
J gene: TRBJ2-2
clone size: -
V gene: TRBV6-2/TRBV6-3
D gene: -

CDR3 protein: CSVDGSSYEQYF
CDR3 DNA: TGCAGCGTTGACGGGAGCTCCTACGAGCAGTACTTC
J gene: TRBJ2-7
clone size: -
V gene: TRBV29-1
D gene: -

CDR3 protein: CASSSHRDRANTGELFF
CDR3 DNA: TGTGCCAGCAGCTCCCACCGGGACAGGGCGAACACCGGGGAGCTGTTTTTT
J gene: TRBJ2-2
clone size: -
V gene: TRBV11-2
D gene: TRBD1

CDR3 protein: CASSPMLDLAKNIQYF
CDR3 DNA: TGTGCCAGCAGCCCGATGCTAGATTTAGCCAAAAACATTCAGTACTTC
J gene: TRBJ2-4
clone size: once
V gene: TRBV9
D gene: -

CDR3 protein: CASGLLGDTEAFF
CDR3 DNA: TGTGCTAGTGGTCTCCTCGGGGACACTGAAGCTTTCTTT
J gene: TRBJ1-1
clone size: -
V gene: TRBV12-5
D gene: -

CDR3 protein: CASSIADSHYEQYF
CDR3 DNA: TGTGCCAGTAGTATAGCGGACAGCCACTACGAGCAGTACTTC
J gene: TRBJ2-7
clone size: -
V gene: TRBV19
D gene: -

CDR3 protein: CASSPRSRGGTDTQYF
CDR3 DNA: TGTGCCAGCAGCCCGCGGTCACGGGGGGGGACTGATACGCAGTATTTT
J gene: TRBJ2-3
clone size: -
V gene: TRBV11-3
D gene: TRBD2

CDR3 protein: CASSFGDSPSLYGYTF
CDR3 DNA: TGTGCCAGCAGCTTTGGGGACTCCCCCTCGCTATATGGCTACACCTTC
J gene: TRBJ1-2
clone size: -
V gene: TRBV5-5
D gene: -

CDR3 protein: CASSPGQGPYGYTF
CDR3 DNA: TGTGCCAGCAGCCCGGGACAGGGACCTTATGGCTACACCTTC
J gene: TRBJ1-2
clone size: -
V gene: TRBV11-2
D gene: TRBD1

CDR3 protein: CASSLVGQVNSPLHF
CDR3 DNA: TGTGCCAGCAGCTTGGTCGGACAGGTGAATTCACCCCTCCACTTT
J gene: TRBJ1-6
clone size: once
V gene: TRBV5-4
D gene: TRBD1

CDR3 protein: CASSSGGSSYNEQFF
CDR3 DNA: TGCGCCAGCTCTAGCGGGGGGTCCTCCTACAATGAGCAGTTCTTC
J gene: TRBJ2-1
clone size: -
V gene: TRBV5-1
D gene: TRBD2

CDR3 protein: CASSPSLGQDNSPLHF
CDR3 DNA: TGTGCCAGCAGCCCTTCGTTGGGACAAGATAATTCACCCCTCCACTTT
J gene: TRBJ1-6
clone size: -
V gene: TRBV4-2
D gene: -

CDR3 protein: CASSYWQGASTEAFF
CDR3 DNA: TGTGCCAGCAGTTACTGGCAGGGGGCTAGCACTGAAGCTTTCTTT
J gene: TRBJ1-1
clone size: few
V gene: TRBV6-2/TRBV6-3
D gene: TRBD1

CDR3 protein: CASSAATGGTGNTIYF
CDR3 DNA: TGTGCCAGCAGCGCTGCCACAGGGGGTACTGGAAACACCATATATTTT
J gene: TRBJ1-3
clone size: -
V gene: TRBV9
D gene: TRBD1

CDR3 protein: CASGSQAGTEKTEAFF
CDR3 DNA: TGTGCTAGTGGTTCGCAAGCCGGGACAGAAAAAACTGAAGCTTTCTTT
J gene: TRBJ1-1
clone size: -
V gene: TRBV12-5
D gene: TRBD1

CDR3 protein: CASSVRGRGAQETQYF
CDR3 DNA: TGTGCCAGCAGTGTCCGGGGTCGCGGGGCCCAAGAGACCCAGTACTTC
J gene: TRBJ2-5
clone size: -
V gene: TRBV25-1
D gene: -

CDR3 protein: CASSPGSGDTGELFF
CDR3 DNA: TGTGCCAGCAGCCCTGGGTCCGGGGACACCGGGGAGCTGTTTTTT
J gene: TRBJ2-2
clone size: -
V gene: TRBV3-1/TRBV3-2
D gene: -

CDR3 protein: CASSDLGGQPQHF
CDR3 DNA: TGTGCCAGCAGCGACCTGGGGGGGCAGCCCCAGCATTTT
J gene: TRBJ1-5
clone size: -
V gene: TRBV3-1/TRBV3-2
D gene: -

CDR3 protein: CASSLGAARGYEQYF
CDR3 DNA: TGCGCCAGCAGCTTGGGTGCCGCTCGAGGCTACGAGCAGTACTTC
J gene: TRBJ2-7
clone size: -
V gene: TRBV5-1
D gene: -

CDR3 protein: CASSVLQGDGYTF
CDR3 DNA: TGTGCCAGCAGTGTTTTACAGGGTGATGGCTACACCTTC
J gene: TRBJ1-2
clone size: once
V gene: TRBV2
D gene: -

CDR3 protein: CASSFGTGAAATF
CDR3 DNA: -
J gene: TRBJ1-2
clone size: -
V gene: TRBV28
D gene: -

CDR3 protein: CASSQRGRDQPQHF
CDR3 DNA: TGTGCCAGCAGCCAACGGGGGAGGGATCAGCCCCAGCATTTT
J gene: TRBJ1-5
clone size: -
V gene: TRBV4-2
D gene: -

CDR3 protein: CASSLYPTSNEKLFF
CDR3 DNA: TGTGCCAGCAGCTTATACCCCACTAGTAATGAAAAACTGTTTTTT
J gene: TRBJ1-4
clone size: -
V gene: TRBV7-9
D gene: -

CDR3 protein: CASSGRRGSGMNTEAFF
CDR3 DNA: TGTGCCAGCAGCGGTCGTCGGGGAAGTGGTATGAACACTGAAGCTTTCTTT
J gene: TRBJ1-1
clone size: -
V gene: TRBV9
D gene: -

CDR3 protein: CASSFQPYRGSNSPLHF
CDR3 DNA: TGTGCCAGCAGCTTCCAACCTTACAGGGGGAGTAACTCACCCCTCCACTTT
J gene: TRBJ1-6
clone size: -
V gene: TRBV5-5
D gene: TRBD1

CDR3 protein: CASSLHEGLPQHF
CDR3 DNA: TGTGCCAGCAGTTTACATGAGGGCCTGCCCCAGCATTTT
J gene: TRBJ1-5
clone size: -
V gene: TRBV27
D gene: -

CDR3 protein: CASSRGRGSGNEQFF
CDR3 DNA: TGCGCCAGCAGCCGGGGCAGGGGATCAGGCAATGAGCAGTTCTTC
J gene: TRBJ2-1
clone size: -
V gene: TRBV4-3
D gene: -